Each of the 31 T cell receptor beta chains below was sequenced from the same sample in a study of CD8+CD57+ T cells in acquired aplastic anemia (dated by TCRdb to the late 2010s). Instrument used: Illumina HiSeq 2000. Profiling of TCR beta VDJ combinations and CDR3 sequences used genomic DNA as the template. TCRdb handled the public reads itself, with Q25 trimming in fastp and clone calling in MiXCR, and kept productive beta chains. Identical CDR3 proteins give one entry, which carries the most common genes and DNA. This sample lists a few hundred thousand distinct CDR3 sequences; less than 35% were detected once. The top ten clonotypes cover less than 0.85% of the sample. Patients chosen for sequencing had shown expansion of CD8+CD57+ cells by flow cytometry. The source material was sorted CD4+, CD8+, or CD8+CD57+ T cells (not recorded which) from PBMCs. The source is a human donor with aplastic anemia.

This clonotype was picked up a small number of times. The V call is TRBV12-3 or TRBV12-4, the J call TRBJ2-1; D may match TRBD1 or TRBD2 (5 bases each). This CDR3 has 14 residues. V was trimmed by 6 bases and J by 9 bases, leaving 18 bases between them. The CDR3 sequence: CASRTGRRTTEQFF. CDR3 bases: TGTGCCAGCAGGACGGGACGGCGTACGACTGAGCAGTTCTTC.

In this sample, this clonotype turned up many times. This rearrangement joins TRBV19 to TRBJ1-1; tentative D call: TRBD1 (5 bases). CDR3 length equals 15 residues. V gave up 6 bases and J gave up 1 base, with 15 bases separating them. Germline loops: CDR1 LNHDA, CDR2 SQIVND (reference sequence). The CDR3 sequence: CASSRRQSSNTEAFF. CDR3 sequence (DNA): TGTGCCAGTAGCCGAAGACAGAGCTCGAACACTGAAGCTTTCTTT. Combining the CDR3 with reference TRBV19 and TRBJ1-1 gives the whole variable domain DGGITQSPKYLFRKEGQNVTLSCEQNLNHDAMYWYRQDPGQGLRLIYYSQIVNDFQKGDIAEGYSVSREKKESFPLTVTSAQKNPTAFYLCASSRRQSSNTEAFFGQGTRLTVV.

The chain is built from TRBV19 and TRBJ1-1, with D perhaps TRBD1 (6 bases). This CDR3 comprises 14 residues. Per germline, CDR1 LNHDA and CDR2 SQIVND (reference sequence). Trimming removed 6 bases from V and 9 bases from J, with 20 bases in between. Here the CDR3 reads CASRGGTPRSQAFF. The DNA for the CDR3 is TGTGCCAGTAGGGGGGGGACACCGAGGTCGCAAGCTTTCTTT. Based on the CDR3 plus reference TRBV19 and TRBJ1-1, the full variable domain is DGGITQSPKYLFRKEGQNVTLSCEQNLNHDAMYWYRQDPGQGLRLIYYSQIVNDFQKGDIAEGYSVSREKKESFPLTVTSAQKNPTAFYLCASRGGTPRSQAFFGQGTRLTVV.

The chain uses TRBV24-1 and TRBJ1-2; the D gene is possibly TRBD1 (5 bases). This CDR3 has 15 residues. V lost 5 bases and J lost 7, with 19 bases in between. The germline V gene encodes CDR1 KGHDR and CDR2 SFDVKD. The CDR3, as DNA: TGTGCCACCAGTGTCTTGGGGCAGGGCATGGGTGGCTACACCTTC. Translation gives CATSVLGQGMGGYTF.

The table lists this clonotype with a few counts. The gene calls are TRBV12-3 or TRBV12-4 and TRBJ2-7; no reliable D call. V was shortened by 1 base and J by 1 base, with 11 bases between the two germline ends. The CDR3 sequence is 15 residues long. CDR3 residues: CASSLGSASSYEQYF. The CDR3 nucleotides are TGTGCCAGCAGTTTAGGGAGTGCTAGTTCCTACGAGCAGTACTTC.

This sequence joins TRBV20-1 and TRBJ2-5; a weak D match, TRBD2 (5 bases). V lost 6 bases and J lost 1, with 24 bases in between. The CDR3 runs 17 residues. Germline lookup yields CDR1 DFQATT and CDR2 SNEGSKA (reference sequence). Written as DNA, the CDR3 is TGCAGTGCCAGCAGCCAAGGGAGTTTGGAGCGCCAAGAGACCCAGTACTTC. Translating gives CSASSQGSLERQETQYF.

The chain uses TRBV7-4 and TRBJ1-2; D is possibly TRBD1 (5 bases). V shed 5 bases and J shed 7 bases, with 17 bases lying between them. CDR1 SGHVT and CDR2 SQSDAQ come from the germline V gene. The CDR3 contains 14 residues. The CDR3 is CASSLGVEGPGYTF. Here the CDR3 DNA reads TGTGCCAGCAGCCTCGGTGTCGAGGGGCCTGGCTACACCTTC.

This clonotype has ten or more counts. The CDR3 DNA sequence: TGTGCCAGCAGCTTAAATGGCTACGAGCAGTACTTC. Translating gives CASSLNGYEQYF. The chain combines TRBV7-2 with TRBJ2-7; D uncertain. This CDR3 spans 12 amino acids. V shed 2 bases and J shed 3 bases, with 5 bases lying between them. CDR1 and CDR2 from the germline V gene are SGHTA and FQGNSA. Full variable domain (rest looked up from reference TRBV7-2 and TRBJ2-7): GAGVSQSPSNKVTEKGKDVELRCDPISGHTALYWYRQSLGQGLEFLIYFQGNSAPDKSGLPSDRFSAERTGGSVSTLTIQRTQQEDSAVYLCASSLNGYEQYFGPGTRLTVT.

The chain recombines TRBV7-3 with TRBJ2-2, with D possibly being TRBD2 (5 bases). V was clipped by 2 bases and J by 1 base, with 8 bases between them. Germline CDR1 is SGHTA and CDR2 is FQGTGA. The CDR3 consists of 15 residues. CDR3 nucleotides: TGTGCCAGCAGCTTAGCAGCGGTGAACACCGGGGAGCTGTTTTTT. This translates into CASSLAAVNTGELFF.

This chain uses TRBV10-3 with TRBJ1-2, with D perhaps matching TRBD1 (6 bases). CDR1 and CDR2 from the germline V gene are ENHRY and SYGVKD. Trimming shortened V by 10 bases and J by 2 bases, and 17 bases separated the two germline ends. The CDR3 spans 14 residues. The CDR3 sequence is CASIQPGANYGYTF. In DNA form, the CDR3 reads TGTGCCAGCATCCAGCCGGGGGCCAACTATGGCTACACCTTC.

In its sample, this clonotype was seen many times. The chain recombines TRBV20-1 with TRBJ2-7, with D possibly being TRBD2 (6 bases). Germline V gene data show CDR1 as DFQATT and CDR2 as SNEGSKA (reference sequence). Trimming removed 5 bases at V and 9 bases at J, with 23 bases between. The CDR3 is 14 residues long. The CDR3 coding sequence is TGCAGTGCTGACGACCGGGTTTCTTTAGCGGTGCAGTACTTC. This gives the protein CSADDRVSLAVQYF.

A remark on this clonotype: A read error may produce the germline difference seen at one junction end. The rearrangement uses TRBV6-1 and TRBJ2-1; 8 nucleotides align to TRBD1. Germline CDR1 and CDR2: MNHNS and SASEGT. This CDR3 contains 15 residues. This CDR3 is CVSSDKYRGMNEQFF. Written as DNA, the CDR3 is TGTGTCAGCAGTGATAAGTACAGGGGGATGAATGAGCAGTTCTTC.

The chain joins TRBV29-1 to TRBJ1-1; TRBD1 matches at 9 bases. This CDR3 is 14 amino acids long. Unmatched junction bases numbered 8, after V lost 8 bases and J lost 1 base. Germline values: CDR1 SQVTM, CDR2 ANQGSEA. Written as DNA, the CDR3 is TGCAGCCTCAGAACGACAGGGGGGAACACTGAAGCTTTCTTT. Translation: CSLRTTGGNTEAFF.

The rearrangement links TRBV7-9 to TRBJ1-5, with 7 bases lining up with TRBD1. This CDR3 spans 15 amino acids. With V trimmed by 1 base and J by 3 bases, 3 bases remained unmatched. Germline values: CDR1 SEHNR, CDR2 FQNEAQ (reference sequence). DNA for the CDR3: TGTGCCAGCAGCTTAGGCGACAGGGACAATCAGCCCCAGCATTTT. Its protein product is CASSLGDRDNQPQHF. Full variable domain (missing parts from reference TRBV7-9 and TRBJ1-5): DTGVSQNPRHKITKRGQNVTFRCDPISEHNRLYWYRQTLGQGPEFLTYFQNEAQLEKSRLLSDRFSAERPKGSFSTLEIQRTEQGDSAMYLCASSLGDRDNQPQHFGDGTRLSIL.

The chain joins TRBV7-8 to TRBJ2-7; perhaps TRBD2 as D (5 bases). This CDR3 has 14 amino acids. Germline CDR1 and CDR2: SGHVS and FQNEAQ. V was clipped by 4 bases and J by 1 base, with 11 bases between them. CDR3 region: CASSSVGLSYEQYF. The CDR3 DNA follows: TGTGCCAGCAGCTCCGTCGGACTGTCCTACGAGCAGTACTTC. Looking up the rest from reference TRBV7-8 and TRBJ2-7 gives the full variable domain: GAGVSQSPRYKVAKRGQDVALRCDPISGHVSLFWYQQALGQGPEFLTYFQNEAQLDKSGLPSDRFFAERPEGSVSTLKIQRTQQEDSAVYLCASSSVGLSYEQYFGPGTRLTVT.

The DNA of the CDR3 is TGTGCCAGCAGTCCCGGCCGGGACAGGCTCTACTACGAGCAGTACTTC. Amino acid sequence: CASSPGRDRLYYEQYF. This chain uses TRBV12-3 or TRBV12-4 with TRBJ2-7; the match to TRBD1 covers 8 bases. This CDR3 comprises 16 residues. The trim removed 5 bases at V and 3 bases at J, leaving 12 bases unmatched.

The chain has TRBV27 and TRBJ1-2; TRBD1 agrees at 7 bases. Trimming at V came to 3 bases and at J to 3 bases, leaving 7 bases not matched to a gene. This CDR3 has 15 residues. The germline gives CDR1 MNHEY, CDR2 SMNVEV (reference sequence). The CDR3 sequence: CASSFVSGTDYGYTF. The CDR3 nucleotides are TGTGCCAGCAGTTTCGTTTCCGGGACAGACTATGGCTACACCTTC.

This clonotype was seen repeatedly, ten times or more. The V and J genes are TRBV5-6 and TRBJ2-7; D possibly corresponds to TRBD1 (5 bases). This CDR3 is 13 amino acids long. The germline CDR1 and CDR2 sequences are SGHDT and YYEEEE. The V end was cut by 0 bases, the J end by 7 bases, with 11 bases between. CDR3 nucleotide sequence: TGTGCCAGCAGCTTGGTAAGGGGCCCTGAGCAGTACTTC. It translates to CASSLVRGPEQYF.

At least ten counts were recorded for this clonotype. V and J are TRBV19 and TRBJ1-1; 7 nucleotides match TRBD1. Germline V gene data show CDR1 as LNHDA and CDR2 as SQIVND (reference sequence). V gave up 5 bases and J gave up 5 bases; unmatched junction bases: 5. This CDR3 is built from 13 residues. The CDR3 spells CASSVTGATEAFF. CDR3 nucleotide sequence: TGTGCCAGTAGTGTAACAGGGGCAACTGAAGCTTTCTTT. Combining the CDR3 with reference TRBV19 and TRBJ1-1 gives the whole variable domain DGGITQSPKYLFRKEGQNVTLSCEQNLNHDAMYWYRQDPGQGLRLIYYSQIVNDFQKGDIAEGYSVSREKKESFPLTVTSAQKNPTAFYLCASSVTGATEAFFGQGTRLTVV.

The chain carries TRBV29-1 and TRBJ1-2; no firm D call. V was cut by 6 bases and J by 2 bases, with 10 bases left in between. The CDR3 totals 12 residues. Germline V CDR1 and CDR2: SQVTM, ANQGSEA. DNA for the CDR3: TGCAGCGTGGGCAGAAGAAACTATGGCTACACCTTC. Its translation is CSVGRRNYGYTF.

This clonotype has ten or more counts. This sequence joins TRBV6-2 or TRBV6-3 and TRBJ1-2; no clear D gene. The CDR3 loop spans 11 amino acids. Germline V lookup: CDR1 MNHEY, CDR2 SVGEGT. The V end was cut by 2 bases, the J end by 4 bases, with 2 bases between. This CDR3 reads CASSYGYGYTF. The CDR3 nucleotides read TGTGCCAGCAGTTACGGCTATGGCTACACCTTC.

This chain joins TRBV6-2 or TRBV6-3 and TRBJ2-1; D possibly corresponds to TRBD2 (6 bases). V was shortened by 8 bases and J by 4 bases, with 12 bases between the two germline ends. CDR1 MNHEY and CDR2 SVGEGT come from the germline V gene. There are 13 residues in the CDR3. CDR3 sequence: CASRDWKYNEQFF. CDR3 nucleotide sequence: TGTGCCAGCCGGGACTGGAAATACAATGAGCAGTTCTTC.

This clonotype has more than one count but fewer than ten. The chain carries TRBV5-1 and TRBJ2-2; D is undetermined. The CDR3 has 15 residues. V was clipped by 4 bases and J by 0 bases, with 10 bases between them. Germline V gene sequence: CDR1 SGHRS, CDR2 YFSETQ. CDR3 DNA: TGCGCCAGCAGCCGCTCAGCAGCGAACACCGGGGAGCTGTTTTTT. Amino acid sequence: CASSRSAANTGELFF. Using reference TRBV5-1 and TRBJ2-2 for the parts outside the CDR3, the full variable domain is KAGVTQTPRYLIKTRGQQVTLSCSPISGHRSVSWYQQTPGQGLQFLFEYFSETQRNKGNFPGRFSGRQFSNSRSEMNVSTLELGDSALYLCASSRSAANTGELFFGEGSRLTVL.

V gene TRBV5-6 combines with J gene TRBJ1-1; the D is unclear. The CDR3 covers 14 residues. CDR1 and CDR2 (germline): SGHDT, YYEEEE. The ends were cut back, 2 bases at V and 2 bases at J, with 10 bases in the middle. The CDR3 is CASSLRQINTEAFF. CDR3 in DNA: TGTGCCAGCAGCTTAAGGCAGATTAACACTGAAGCTTTCTTT.

Of note for this clonotype: This may be a read error: a much more frequent sequence differs by one nucleotide. V and J are TRBV7-9 and TRBJ2-7; a weak D match, TRBD1 (5 bases). The V end lost 6 bases, the J end lost 5 bases, and 11 bases lay between the germline ends. Germline-derived CDR1 and CDR2 are SEHNR and FQNEAQ (reference sequence). The CDR3 spans 12 residues. Here the CDR3 DNA reads TGTGCCAGCAGGGGGCTTATCCACGAGCAGTACTTC. Encoded protein: CASRGLIHEQYF.

This clonotype has at least ten counts. The V gene is TRBV9, the J gene TRBJ1-6; D may be TRBD1 (5 bases). The CDR3 spans 14 residues. Germline V gives CDR1 SGDLS, CDR2 YYNGEE. The V end lost 0 bases, the J end lost 8 bases, and 9 bases lay between the germline ends. The DNA of the CDR3 is TGTGCCAGCAGCGTAGCGGGGCTTGATTCACCCCTCCACTTT. Its translation is CASSVAGLDSPLHF.

This clonotype was found many times. This chain uses TRBV12-3 or TRBV12-4 with TRBJ1-2; TRBD1 matches at 7 bases. CDR3 length: 14 residues. The V gene end was trimmed by 5 bases and the J gene end by 3 bases; junction bases not matched to a gene: 6. The CDR3 DNA follows: TGTGCCAGCAGTGTACAGGGGCGCTACTATGGCTACACCTTC. This sequence encodes CASSVQGRYYGYTF.

At least ten counts were recorded for this clonotype. J is TRBJ2-1 and V is TRBV19, with D tentatively TRBD2 (5 bases). This CDR3 has 13 residues. V lost 6 bases and J 10 bases, leaving 16 bases between the germline ends. CDR1 LNHDA and CDR2 SQIVND come from the germline V gene (reference sequence). The CDR3 loop reads CASSRGLGYEQFF. CDR3 nucleotide sequence: TGTGCCAGTAGCCGGGGATTGGGATACGAGCAGTTCTTC.

This clonotype came up many times. At one boundary the junction diverges from the germline segment, which might be a read error. The genes are TRBV20-1 and TRBJ1-6; D not resolved. The germline V gene has CDR1 DFQATT and CDR2 SNEGSKA (reference sequence). This CDR3 has 16 amino acids. The CDR3 loop is CSARLRPSSHNSPLHF. CDR3 nucleotides: TGCAGTGCTAGACTTAGGCCAAGCTCCCATAATTCACCCCTCCACTTT.

The sample holds many counts of this clonotype. The rearrangement joins TRBV15 to TRBJ2-7, with D possibly being TRBD1 (5 bases). Germline values: CDR1 LNHNV, CDR2 YYDKDF (reference sequence). V was clipped by 0 bases and J by 0 bases, with 6 bases between them. This CDR3 comprises 14 residues. In DNA, the CDR3 is TGTGCCACCAGCAGAGACCAGGGCTCCTACGAGCAGTACTTC. Translating it yields CATSRDQGSYEQYF. Full variable domain (missing parts from reference TRBV15 and TRBJ2-7): DAMVIQNPRYQVTQFGKPVTLSCSQTLNHNVMYWYQQKSSQAPKLLFHYYDKDFNNEADTPDNFQSRRPNTSFCFLDIRSPGLGDTAMYLCATSRDQGSYEQYFGPGTRLTVT.

To note about this clonotype: Just one base apart from a much larger clone, this may be a read error. This rearrangement joins TRBV7-9 to TRBJ2-5, with TRBD2 matching 7 bases. This CDR3 has 12 residues. Per germline, CDR1 SEHNR and CDR2 FQNEAQ (reference sequence). Losses at the gene ends were 1 base for V and 7 bases for J; bases not matched to a gene: 0. The CDR3 DNA reads TGTGCCAGCAGCTTAGGCGGGAGGACCCAGTACTTC. Protein sequence: CASSLGGRTQYF. The variable domain in full, with the rest retrieved from reference TRBV7-9 and TRBJ2-5, is DTGVSQNPRHKITKRGQNVTFRCDPISEHNRLYWYRQTLGQGPEFLTYFQNEAQLEKSRLLSDRFSAERPKGSFSTLEIQRTEQGDSAMYLCASSLGGRTQYFGPGTRLLVL.